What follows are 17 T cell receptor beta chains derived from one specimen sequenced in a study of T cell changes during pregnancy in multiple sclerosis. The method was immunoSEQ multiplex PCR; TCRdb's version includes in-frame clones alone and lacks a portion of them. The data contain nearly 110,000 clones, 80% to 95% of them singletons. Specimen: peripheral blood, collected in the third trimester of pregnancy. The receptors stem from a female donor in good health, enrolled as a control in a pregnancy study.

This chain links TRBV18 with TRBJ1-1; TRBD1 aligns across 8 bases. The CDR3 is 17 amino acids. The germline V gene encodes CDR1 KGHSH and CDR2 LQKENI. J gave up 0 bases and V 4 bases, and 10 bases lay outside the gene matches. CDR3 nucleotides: TGTGCCAGCTCACGTCGGACAGGGTCTATGATGAACACTGAAGCTTTCTTT. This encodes CASSRRTGSMMNTEAFF.

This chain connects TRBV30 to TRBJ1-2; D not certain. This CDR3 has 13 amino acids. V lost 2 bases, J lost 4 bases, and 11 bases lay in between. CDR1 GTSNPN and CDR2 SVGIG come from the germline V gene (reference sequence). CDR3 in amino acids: CAWSYDGLYGYTF. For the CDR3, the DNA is TGTGCCTGGAGTTATGATGGCCTCTATGGCTACACCTTC. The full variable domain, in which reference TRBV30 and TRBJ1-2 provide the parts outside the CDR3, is SQTIHQWPATLVQPVGSPLSLECTVEGTSNPNLYWYRQAAGRGLQLLFYSVGIGQISSEVPQNLSASRPQDRQFILSSKKLLLSDSGFYLCAWSYDGLYGYTFGSGTRLTVV.

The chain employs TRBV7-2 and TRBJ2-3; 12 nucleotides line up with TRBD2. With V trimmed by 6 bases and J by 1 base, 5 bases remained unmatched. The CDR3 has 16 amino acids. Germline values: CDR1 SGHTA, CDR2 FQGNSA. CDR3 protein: CASRRTSGEGTDTQYF. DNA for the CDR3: TGTGCCAGCAGGCGGACTAGCGGGGAGGGCACAGATACGCAGTATTTT.

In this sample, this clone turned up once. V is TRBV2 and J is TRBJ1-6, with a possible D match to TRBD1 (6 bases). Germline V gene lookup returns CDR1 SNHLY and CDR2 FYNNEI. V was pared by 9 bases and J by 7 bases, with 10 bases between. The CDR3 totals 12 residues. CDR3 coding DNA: TGTGCCAGAGGACAGCAAAATTCACCCCTCCACTTT. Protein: CARGQQNSPLHF.

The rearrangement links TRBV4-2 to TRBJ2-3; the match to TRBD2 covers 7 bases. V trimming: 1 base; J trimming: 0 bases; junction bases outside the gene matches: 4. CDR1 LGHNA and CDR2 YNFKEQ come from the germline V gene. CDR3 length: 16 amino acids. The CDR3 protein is CASSQVLADSTDTQYF. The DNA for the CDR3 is TGTGCCAGCAGCCAAGTGCTAGCGGATAGCACAGATACGCAGTATTTT.

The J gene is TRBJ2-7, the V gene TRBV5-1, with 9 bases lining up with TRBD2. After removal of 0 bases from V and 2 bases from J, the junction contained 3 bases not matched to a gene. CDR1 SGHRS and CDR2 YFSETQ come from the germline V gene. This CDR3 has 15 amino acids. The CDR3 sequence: CASSLASSGTYEQYF. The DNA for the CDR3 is TGCGCCAGCAGCTTGGCATCTAGCGGGACCTACGAGCAGTACTTC.

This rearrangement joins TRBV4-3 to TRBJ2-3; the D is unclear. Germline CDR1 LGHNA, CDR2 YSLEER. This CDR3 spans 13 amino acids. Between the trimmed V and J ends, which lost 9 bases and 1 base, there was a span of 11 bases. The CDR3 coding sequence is TGCGCCAGTCGCGAACGGGGCACAGATACGCAGTATTTT. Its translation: CASRERGTDTQYF.

The CDR3 DNA is TGTGCCAGCAGCTTAGGACAGGGATACTTGAGCTACACCTTC. This translates into CASSLGQGYLSYTF. The J gene is TRBJ1-2, the V gene TRBV5-8; 8 bases fit TRBD1. V trimming: 2 bases; J trimming: 9 bases; junction bases outside the gene matches: 9. Germline CDR1 SGHTS, CDR2 YDEGEE. The CDR3 consists of 14 residues.

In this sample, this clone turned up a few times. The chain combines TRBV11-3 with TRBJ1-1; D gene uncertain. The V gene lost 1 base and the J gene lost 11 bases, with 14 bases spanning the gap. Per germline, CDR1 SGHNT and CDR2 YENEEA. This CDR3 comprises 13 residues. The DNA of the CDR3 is TGTGCCAGCAGCTTAGTTGGTACGGGGAAGGCTTTCTTT. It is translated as CASSLVGTGKAFF. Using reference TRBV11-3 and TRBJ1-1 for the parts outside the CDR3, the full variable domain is EAGVVQSPRYKIIEKKQPVAFWCNPISGHNTLYWYLQNLGQGPELLIRYENEEAVDDSQLPKDRFSAERLKGVDSTLKIQPAELGDSAVYLCASSLVGTGKAFFGQGTRLTVV.

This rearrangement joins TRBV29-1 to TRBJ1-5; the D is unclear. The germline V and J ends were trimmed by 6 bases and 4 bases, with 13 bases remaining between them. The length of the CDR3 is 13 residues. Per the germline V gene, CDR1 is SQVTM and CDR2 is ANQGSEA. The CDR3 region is CSVSSSPNQPQHF. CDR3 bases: TGCAGCGTATCTTCTAGTCCAAATCAGCCCCAGCATTTT.

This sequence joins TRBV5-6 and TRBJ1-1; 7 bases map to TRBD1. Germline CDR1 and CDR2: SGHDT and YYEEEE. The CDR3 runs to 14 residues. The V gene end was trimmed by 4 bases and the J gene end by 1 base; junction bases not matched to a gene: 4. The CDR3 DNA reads TGTGCCAGCAGCACGGGACAGTGGAACACTGAAGCTTTCTTT. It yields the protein CASSTGQWNTEAFF.

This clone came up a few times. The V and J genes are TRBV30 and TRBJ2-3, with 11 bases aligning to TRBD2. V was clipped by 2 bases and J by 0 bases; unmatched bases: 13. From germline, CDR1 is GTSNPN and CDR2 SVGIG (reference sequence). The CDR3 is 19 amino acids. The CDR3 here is CAWSTLAGGRGISTDTQYF. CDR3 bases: TGTGCCTGGAGTACGCTAGCGGGGGGTCGCGGCATCAGCACAGATACGCAGTATTTT. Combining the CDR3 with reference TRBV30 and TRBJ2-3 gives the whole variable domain SQTIHQWPATLVQPVGSPLSLECTVEGTSNPNLYWYRQAAGRGLQLLFYSVGIGQISSEVPQNLSASRPQDRQFILSSKKLLLSDSGFYLCAWSTLAGGRGISTDTQYFGPGTRLTVL.

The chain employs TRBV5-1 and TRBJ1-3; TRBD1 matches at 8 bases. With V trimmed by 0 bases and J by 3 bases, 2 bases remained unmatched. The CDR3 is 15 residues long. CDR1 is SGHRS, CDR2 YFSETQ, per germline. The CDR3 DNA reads TGCGCCAGCAGCTTGGACGGACAGGGTGGAAACACCATATATTTT. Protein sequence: CASSLDGQGGNTIYF.

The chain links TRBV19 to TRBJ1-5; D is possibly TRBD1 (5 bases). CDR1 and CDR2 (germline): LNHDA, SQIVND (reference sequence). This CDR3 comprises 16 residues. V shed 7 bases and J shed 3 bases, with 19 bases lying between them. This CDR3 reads CASTISREILNQPQHF. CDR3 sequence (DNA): TGTGCCAGTACCATTAGCAGGGAAATACTCAATCAGCCCCAGCATTTT. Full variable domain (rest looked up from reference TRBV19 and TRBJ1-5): DGGITQSPKYLFRKEGQNVTLSCEQNLNHDAMYWYRQDPGQGLRLIYYSQIVNDFQKGDIAEGYSVSREKKESFPLTVTSAQKNPTAFYLCASTISREILNQPQHFGDGTRLSIL.

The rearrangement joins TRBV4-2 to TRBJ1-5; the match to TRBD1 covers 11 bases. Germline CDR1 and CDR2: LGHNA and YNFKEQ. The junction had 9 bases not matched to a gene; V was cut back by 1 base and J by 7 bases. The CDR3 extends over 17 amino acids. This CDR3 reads CASSQGGQGAIRQPQHF. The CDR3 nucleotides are TGTGCCAGCAGCCAAGGAGGACAGGGGGCGATTAGGCAGCCCCAGCATTTT.

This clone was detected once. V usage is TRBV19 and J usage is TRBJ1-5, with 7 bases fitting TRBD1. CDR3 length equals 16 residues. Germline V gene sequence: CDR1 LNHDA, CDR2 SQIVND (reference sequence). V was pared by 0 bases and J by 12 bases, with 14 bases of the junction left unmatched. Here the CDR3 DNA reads TGTGCCAGTAGTATAGAGGAGGGGACAGATCATGTTGGCCAGCATTTT. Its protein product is CASSIEEGTDHVGQHF.

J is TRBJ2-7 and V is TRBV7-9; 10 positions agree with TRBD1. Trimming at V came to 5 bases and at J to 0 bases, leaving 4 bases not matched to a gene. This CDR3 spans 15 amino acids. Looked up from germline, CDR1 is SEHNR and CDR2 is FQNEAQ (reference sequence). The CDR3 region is CASSHRDRGSYEQYF. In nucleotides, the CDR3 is TGTGCCAGCAGCCACCGGGACAGGGGCTCCTACGAGCAGTACTTC.